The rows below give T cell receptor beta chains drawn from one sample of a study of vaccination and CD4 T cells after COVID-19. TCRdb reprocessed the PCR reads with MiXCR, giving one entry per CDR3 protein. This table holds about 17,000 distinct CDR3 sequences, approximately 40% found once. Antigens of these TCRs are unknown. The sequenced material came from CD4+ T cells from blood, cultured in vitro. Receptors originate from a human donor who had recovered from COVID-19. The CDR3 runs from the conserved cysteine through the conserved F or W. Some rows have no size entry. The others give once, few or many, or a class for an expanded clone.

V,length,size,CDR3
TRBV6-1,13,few,CASSRLASREQFF
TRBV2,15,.,CASSEGQGGGYGYTF
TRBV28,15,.,CASSSYTGNGYEQYF
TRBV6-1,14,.,CTSSGTGTHNEQFF
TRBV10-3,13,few,CATGTGLNTEAFF
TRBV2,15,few,CASSDHGTSRYEQYF
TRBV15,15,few,CATSRDSRSRETQYF
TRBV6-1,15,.,CASSEISHSNQPQHF
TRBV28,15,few,CASSLLAGGLDEQYF
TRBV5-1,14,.,CASSWDTNTGELFF
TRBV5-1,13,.,CASSLTGSYEQYF
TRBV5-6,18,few,CASSIYRDSKPTNEKLFF
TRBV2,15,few,CATQENRDSSYEQYF
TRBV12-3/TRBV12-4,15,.,CASSSGQPSAQPQHF
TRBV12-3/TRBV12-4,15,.,CASSFAGIGNQPQHF
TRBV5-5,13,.,CASSFWGEDTQYF
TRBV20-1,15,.,CSAPTSGKIDNEQFF
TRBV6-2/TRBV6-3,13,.,CASTGHNGDIQYF
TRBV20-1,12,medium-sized,CSAWTGFGGYTF
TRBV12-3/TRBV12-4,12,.,CASSSPTSEQFF
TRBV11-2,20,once,CASSLVGFWSSGKSKETQYF
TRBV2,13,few,CASYGQGGNEQFF
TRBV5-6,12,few,CASSGTGSEQYF
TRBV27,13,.,CASSYGNTGELFF
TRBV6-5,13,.,CASSYDSNQPQHF
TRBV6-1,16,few,CASSERAWALRNTIYF
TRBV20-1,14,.,CSTRFKGRDQPQHF
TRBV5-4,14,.,CASSRDRGSGELFF
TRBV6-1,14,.,CASSRSGGPAEAFF
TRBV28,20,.,CASSPDRQGSLAGGTGELFF
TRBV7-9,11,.,CASSLYDEQYF
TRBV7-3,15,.,CASSFLSGSSDTQYF
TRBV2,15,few,CASSDFGQGESPLHF
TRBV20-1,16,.,CSARDPSGKYTGELFF
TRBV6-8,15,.,CASTRVGGTGDTQYF
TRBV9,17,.,CASSVVGTGSMNTEAFF
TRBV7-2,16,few,CASSLLPGGGSYEQYF
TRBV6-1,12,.,CASSRNQYEQYF
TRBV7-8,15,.,CASSLTGSSTGELFF
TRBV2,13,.,CASSEEGEETQYF
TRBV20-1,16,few,CSDPEGREGPTDTQYF
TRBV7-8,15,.,CASSLGTGITDTQYF
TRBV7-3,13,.,CASSFSGGKGYTF
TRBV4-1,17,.,CASSQGGRRGSTDTQYF
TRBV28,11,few,CASRYRYEQYF
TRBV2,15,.,CASSQVGLQGHEQYF
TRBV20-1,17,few,CSARGASGVVGTDTQYF
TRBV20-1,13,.,CSARGTGLGTQYF
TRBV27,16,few,CASSKGQGAGDYGYTF
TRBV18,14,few,CASSPGTGQETQYF